The clone carrying this T cell receptor beta chain was counted ten times or more. The germline V gene encodes CDR1 SGHTA and CDR2 FQGTGA. The CDR3 spans 15 residues. TCRdb reprocessed the PCR reads via MiXCR and lists one record per CDR3 protein. Of some 9,800 distinct CDR3 sequences detected, around a quarter appear once; the ten largest clones hold 8.5% to 9%. This specimen comes from a study of immune characterization of retroperitoneal liposarcoma. The chain carries TRBV7-3 and TRBJ2-1, with D possibly TRBD1 on 5 matching bases. The assigned J gene may be wrong: the sequence end matches TRBJ2-7 better. The source of this sequence is a female donor with retroperitoneal liposarcoma. The sample consisted of tumor tissue. This CDR3 reads CASSFQAGFDNEQYF. The CDR3 DNA follows: TGTGCCAGCAGCTTCCAGGCAGGGTTCGACAATGAGCAGTACTTC.